This TCR beta chain was sequenced during a study of blood T cells in healthy people across ages. On the study more broadly: There was about one barcoded beta molecule captured by template switching per two T cells.

Per sample, extraction of total RNA gave at least 5.5 micrograms in every case. The study's findings and limits: More naive CD4+ cells and higher diversity marked long-lived donors relative to aged donors.

CDR1 is ENHRY and CDR2 is SYGVKD in the germline V gene. This CDR3 contains 15 residues. The V end lost 0 bases, the J end lost 3 bases, and 12 bases lay between the germline ends. Many counts were recorded for this clonotype. Its specificity is unknown. Alongside a J-beta primer mix, a sample-barcoded 5' primer served in a second PCR lasting about 7 to 12 cycles. TCRdb recomputed calls from the 5' RACE reads with MiXCR, one row per CDR3 protein. Of approximately 1.5 million distinct CDR3 sequences listed, less than 45% are singletons. This TCR derives from a woman between 18 and 29 years old in good health. The specimen was blood. The rearrangement links TRBV10-3 to TRBJ2-7, with D unclear. The CDR3 is CAISESSSRIYEQYF. For the CDR3, the DNA is TGTGCCATCAGTGAGTCATCCAGCCGAATCTACGAGCAGTACTTC.